This T cell receptor (beta chain) was retrieved from a study of blood T cell repertoires in COVID-19. V dropped 5 bases and J dropped 4; count of bases not matched to a gene: 9. This CDR3 has 15 amino acids. CDR1 is LNHDA and CDR2 is SQIVND in the germline V gene (reference sequence). Sequencing was performed with immunoSEQ multiplex PCR; in TCRdb, only in-frame clones are kept and a portion is missing. Here the sample spans approximately 250,000 clones, 70% to 85% being singletons. Source material: peripheral blood. The chain couples TRBV19 to TRBJ1-1; TRBD1 matches 8 bases. This TCR derives from a man aged 35-49 years who had recovered from COVID-19. The CDR3 coding sequence is TGTGCCAGTAGTGCATATACAGGGGGAGGCACTGAAGCTTTCTTT. This translates into CASSAYTGGGTEAFF.